This T cell receptor beta chain was recovered during a study of lymphopenia after photon versus proton radiotherapy. Study results and caveats: Photon-treated patients lost naive T cells and TCR diversity; proton-treated stayed stable. Better survival with proton therapy was suggested as possible, not demonstrated. Oligoclonal CD8+ Temra expansion after nadir drove photon patients' diversity drop. In patients who died, overall survival fell as post-nadir TCR diversity dropped more.

A word on this clone: Its cognate antigen is unknown.

Produced via immunoSEQ multiplex PCR; TCRdb's table is partial and in-frame only. The sample lists approximately 25,000 clones; roughly 80% were seen once. The CDR3 runs to 15 residues. Germline values: CDR1 MDHEN, CDR2 SYDVKM. V trimming: 5 bases; J trimming: 3 bases; junction bases outside the gene matches: 4. The sequence derives from a woman aged 70-85 years with pancreatic cancer. The starting material was peripheral blood, obtained from a patient treated with proton-based radiotherapy. The chain is built from TRBV28 and TRBJ1-5; the match to TRBD1 covers 10 bases. This chain's CDR3 is CASSRDRGPNQPQHF. The CDR3 DNA reads as TGTGCCAGCAGTAGGGACAGGGGACCCAATCAGCCCCAGCATTTT.